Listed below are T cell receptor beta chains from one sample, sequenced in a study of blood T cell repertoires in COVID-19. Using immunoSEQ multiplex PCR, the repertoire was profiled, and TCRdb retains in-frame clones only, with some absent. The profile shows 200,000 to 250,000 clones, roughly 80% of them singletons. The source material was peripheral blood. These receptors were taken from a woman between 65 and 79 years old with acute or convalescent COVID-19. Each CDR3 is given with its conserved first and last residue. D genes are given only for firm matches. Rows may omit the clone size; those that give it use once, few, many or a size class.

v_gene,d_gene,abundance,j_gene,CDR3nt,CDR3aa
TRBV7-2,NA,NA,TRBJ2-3,TGTGCCAGCAGCTTTGTTGACTTCTTAGATACGCAGTATTTT,CASSFVDFLDTQYF
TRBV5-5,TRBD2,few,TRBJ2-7,TGTGCCAGCAGCTACTTAGCGGGGAGCTCCTACGAGCAGTACTTC,CASSYLAGSSYEQYF
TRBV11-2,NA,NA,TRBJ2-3,TGTGCCAGCAGCTTAGACTCCGTAAATACGCAGTATTTT,CASSLDSVNTQYF
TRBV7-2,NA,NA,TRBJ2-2,TGTGCCAGCAGCTTGGACAGCAACACCGGGGAGCTGTTTTTT,CASSLDSNTGELFF
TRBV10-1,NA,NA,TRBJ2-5,TGCGCCAGCAGTGGAGGGTCAGGGGCCGAAGAGACCCAGTACTTC,CASSGGSGAEETQYF
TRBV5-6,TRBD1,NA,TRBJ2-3,TGTGCCAGCAGCTTACAGGGGATTACCCCAGATACGCAGTATTTT,CASSLQGITPDTQYF
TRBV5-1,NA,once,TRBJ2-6,TGCGCCAGCAGCGTCTCTTCTGGGGCCAACGTCCTGACTTTC,CASSVSSGANVLTF
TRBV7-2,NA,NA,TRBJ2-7,TGTGCCAGCAGCCAAGACAGCTACGAGCAGTACTTC,CASSQDSYEQYF
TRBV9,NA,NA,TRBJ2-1,TGTGCCAGCAGCGTAAACCTGGGACATTCGGTGGACAATGAGCAGTTCTTC,CASSVNLGHSVDNEQFF
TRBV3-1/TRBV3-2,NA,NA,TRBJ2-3,TGTGCCAGCAGCCAAGATTTTGGGGGCCGTCGCACAGATACGCAGTATTTT,CASSQDFGGRRTDTQYF
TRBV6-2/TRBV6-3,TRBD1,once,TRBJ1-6,TGTGCCAGCAGTCTTTGGACAGGGCGTAATTCACCCCTCCACTTT,CASSLWTGRNSPLHF
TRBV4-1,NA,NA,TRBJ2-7,TGCGCCAGCAGCCCCCGGGACAAAAGCTCCTACGAGCAGTACTTC,CASSPRDKSSYEQYF
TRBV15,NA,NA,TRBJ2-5,TGTGCCACCGGGGAGTCTGCCAGGGAGACCCAGTACTTC,CATGESARETQYF
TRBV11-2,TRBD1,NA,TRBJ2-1,TGTGCCAGCGGGACAGGGATTTACAATGAGCAGTTCTTC,CASGTGIYNEQFF
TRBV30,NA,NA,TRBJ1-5,TGTGCCTGGGATGACGGTGGAGAGAGTCAGCCCCAGCATTTT,CAWDDGGESQPQHF
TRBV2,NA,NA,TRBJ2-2,TGTGCCAGCAGCGGATGGACAGTGAACACCGGGGAGCTGTTTTTT,CASSGWTVNTGELFF
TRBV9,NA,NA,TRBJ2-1,TGTGCCAGCAGCGCCACTCGGAATGAGCAGTTCTTC,CASSATRNEQFF
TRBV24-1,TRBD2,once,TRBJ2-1,TGTGCCACCAGGGCGGGGGGGGTAAATGAGCAGTTCTTC,CATRAGGVNEQFF
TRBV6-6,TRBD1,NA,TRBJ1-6,TGTGCCAGCAGCCTCGGACAGGGCTTGCCCAATTCACCCCTCCACTTT,CASSLGQGLPNSPLHF
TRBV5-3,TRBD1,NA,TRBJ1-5,TGTGCCAGAAGGGCTAACAGGGGGCTAGCGGGTCCGGAGGGCAATCAGCCCCAGCATTTT,CARRANRGLAGPEGNQPQHF
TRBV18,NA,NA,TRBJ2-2,TGTGCCAGCTCACCACCCGGGGACGGGGAGCTGTTTTTT,CASSPPGDGELFF
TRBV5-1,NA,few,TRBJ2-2,TGCGCCAGCAGCGAGACAGGAGACACCGGGGAGCTGTTTTTT,CASSETGDTGELFF
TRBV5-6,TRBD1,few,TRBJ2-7,TGTGCCAGCAGCCCTCCGGGACAGCATACCTACGAGCAGTACTTC,CASSPPGQHTYEQYF
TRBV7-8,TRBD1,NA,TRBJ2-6,TGTGCCAGCAGCCGGGACAGGCTGAGCTCTGGGGCCAACGTCCTGACTTTC,CASSRDRLSSGANVLTF